These T cell receptor beta chains were read from a single sample in a study of blood T cell repertoires in COVID-19. Here immunoSEQ multiplex PCR was the method, and the copy in TCRdb shows in-frame clones only, minus some. This table has about 64,000 clones, about 80% appearing once. Sequencing was carried out using peripheral blood. The origin of the receptors is a man in his 60s with COVID-19, enrolled during active disease. Both conserved end residues are part of each CDR3. Fields, in order: clone size, J gene, D gene, V gene, CDR3 DNA, CDR3 protein. D genes are given only for firm matches. A clone size is listed for some rows: how often the clone was seen (once, few, many), or a class if it is expanded.

>once|TRBJ1-5|NA|TRBV11-3
TGTGCCAGCAGGCGTGATAGAAATCAGCCCCAGCATTTT
CASRRDRNQPQHF
>NA|TRBJ1-2|NA|TRBV7-2
TGTGCCAGCAGCTTACGCCAGGACTATGGCTACACCTTC
CASSLRQDYGYTF
>NA|TRBJ2-1|TRBD2|TRBV27
TGTGCCAGCAGCTTGACTAGCGGGGCCCACAATGAGCAGTTCTTC
CASSLTSGAHNEQFF
>NA|TRBJ2-7|NA|TRBV23-1
TGCGCCAGCAGTCCAATAAGCCGGGCCTACGAGCAGTACTTC
CASSPISRAYEQYF
>NA|TRBJ1-2|NA|TRBV19
TGTGCCAGTAGTATTACTGACACCTTCCCCCCCTATGGCTACACCTTC
CASSITDTFPPYGYTF
>NA|TRBJ1-5|NA|TRBV7-9
TGTGCCAGCAGCTTAGGTACAAGCAATCAGCCCCAGCATTTT
CASSLGTSNQPQHF
>NA|TRBJ1-2|TRBD1|TRBV5-1
TGCGCCAGCAGGACAGGGCAAGCTTATGGCTACACCTTC
CASRTGQAYGYTF
>NA|TRBJ1-2|NA|TRBV11-2
TGTGCCAGCAGCTTTCCGGGGGTACTTAGCTACACCTTC
CASSFPGVLSYTF
>NA|TRBJ2-4|NA|TRBV5-5
TGTGCCAGCAGCTTGGCCGTACGGGATAGAGCCAAAAACATTCAGTACTTC
CASSLAVRDRAKNIQYF
>NA|TRBJ2-2|NA|TRBV9
TGTGCCAGCAGCGTAGCCGTGGTAGCCCAGTATGCCGGGGAGCTGTTTTTT
CASSVAVVAQYAGELFF
>few|TRBJ1-2|NA|TRBV4-1
TGCGCCAGCAGCCAAGAGACAGTAAACTATGGCTACACCTTC
CASSQETVNYGYTF
>NA|TRBJ1-5|TRBD1|TRBV6-6
TGTGCCAGCAGTTATGGGCAGGGGGCTGATCAGCCCCAGCATTTT
CASSYGQGADQPQHF
>NA|TRBJ2-2|NA|TRBV28
TGTGCCAGCAGTTTGCTCGGGAACACCGGGGAGCTGTTTTTT
CASSLLGNTGELFF
>NA|TRBJ2-7|TRBD1|TRBV5-5
TGTGCCAGCAGCTTGAACAGGGGATACGAGCAGTACTTC
CASSLNRGYEQYF
>few|TRBJ1-6|NA|TRBV11-3
TGTGCCAGCAGCGGTGGAGCCCGATCACCCCTCCACTTT
CASSGGARSPLHF
>few|TRBJ1-1|NA|TRBV4-1
TGCGCCAGCAGCCAATTAGGTACCCGGGACACCGGGTGGAGCACTGAAGCTTTCTTT
CASSQLGTRDTGWSTEAFF
>NA|TRBJ2-2|NA|TRBV19
TGTGCCAGTAGCCAGAACACCGGGGAGCTGTTTTTT
CASSQNTGELFF
>NA|TRBJ2-7|TRBD1|TRBV5-4
TGTGCCAGCAGCACAAAAAACACAGGGGGCAATAACGAGCAGTACTTC
CASSTKNTGGNNEQYF
>NA|TRBJ2-7|NA|TRBV11-1
TGTGCCAGCAGCTTAGTTACTAGCTGGAGGGGCGAGCAGTACTTC
CASSLVTSWRGEQYF
>few|TRBJ2-1|NA|TRBV29-1
TGCAGCGTTGAAGCCTATCTATCAAGCTCCTACAATGAGCAGTTCTTC
CSVEAYLSSSYNEQFF
>once|TRBJ2-1|TRBD2|TRBV7-3
TGTGCCAGCAGCTTATCGGGGGGTGAGCAGTTCTTC
CASSLSGGEQFF
>NA|TRBJ2-5|TRBD1|TRBV4-1
TGCGCCAGCAGCCAAGGGGGCAGGGGGCTAGAGACCCAGTACTTC
CASSQGGRGLETQYF
>NA|TRBJ2-3|NA|TRBV29-1
TGCAGCGTTGAAGCCCTGTGGGAGCGGGGCACAGATACGCAGTATTTT
CSVEALWERGTDTQYF
>NA|TRBJ1-2|NA|TRBV7-9
TGTGCCAGCAGCTTAGGACAGGCCTCCTATGGCTACACCTTC
CASSLGQASYGYTF
>NA|TRBJ2-3|TRBD1|TRBV7-3
TGTGCCAGCAGCCCCCGCGGACAGGGATACACAGATACGCAGTATTTT
CASSPRGQGYTDTQYF
>NA|TRBJ2-5|TRBD2|TRBV18
TGTGCCAGCTCGCTGACCGGAGCGGGATGGGGAGAGACCCAGTACTTC
CASSLTGAGWGETQYF
>NA|TRBJ2-2|NA|TRBV7-3
TGTGCCAGCAGCCTAATTAGTACCGGGGAGCTGTTTTTT
CASSLISTGELFF
>NA|TRBJ1-1|NA|TRBV10-2
TGCGCCAGCAGTGAGATGTGGACACGGGTCTTGAACACTGAAGCTTTCTTT
CASSEMWTRVLNTEAFF
>NA|TRBJ2-1|NA|TRBV3-1/TRBV3-2
TGTGCCAGCAGCCACTCGCCGCGAGGCTACAATGAGCAGTTCTTC
CASSHSPRGYNEQFF
>few|TRBJ2-5|TRBD2|TRBV10-3
TGTGCCATCAGTGAGTCATTCGGGGGGGGTCAAGAGACCCAGTACTTC
CAISESFGGGQETQYF
>NA|TRBJ1-1|NA|TRBV6-5
TGTGCCAGCAGTTTCGGTCTGAGGGGGAGGAACACTGAAGCTTTCTTT
CASSFGLRGRNTEAFF
>NA|TRBJ2-7|NA|TRBV5-1
TGCGCCAGCAGCTTGGCGGGCGGAGGGATCTACGAGCAGTACTTC
CASSLAGGGIYEQYF
>many|TRBJ2-2|NA|TRBV2
TGTGCCAGCACGGAGGGGAGTGAGGGCGGGGAGCTGTTTTTT
CASTEGSEGGELFF
>NA|TRBJ1-1|TRBD1|TRBV10-3
TGTGCCACCTGCTGCGACAGGGCTGACACTGAAGCTTTCTTT
CATCCDRADTEAFF
>NA|TRBJ1-1|TRBD1|TRBV11-2
TGTGCCAGCAGCTCCAGGGGGCGTCACACTGAAGCTTTCTTT
CASSSRGRHTEAFF
>once|TRBJ2-5|NA|TRBV2
TGTGCCAGCAGGGTTGGGGGGCAAGAGACCCAGTACTTC
CASRVGGQETQYF
>NA|TRBJ1-6|TRBD1|TRBV4-1
TGCGCCAGCAGCCAGGGGACAGCGTCCGTCTCTCCCCTCCACTTT
CASSQGTASVSPLHF
>NA|TRBJ1-2|NA|TRBV4-1
TGCGCCAGCAGTATTGAGACTAACTATGGCTACACCTTC
CASSIETNYGYTF
>NA|TRBJ2-3|NA|TRBV4-1
TGCGCCAGCAGCCCCTTCCCGGGAGTGACAGATACGCAGTATTTT
CASSPFPGVTDTQYF
>NA|TRBJ1-2|NA|TRBV7-2
TGTGCCAGCAGCTTAGATACCGGGAGCCGATCCTCCTATGGCTACACCTTC
CASSLDTGSRSSYGYTF
>few|TRBJ2-2|TRBD2|TRBV6-2/TRBV6-3
TGTGCCAGCAGTCTACCCCGTGGGACTAGCGGGGGGGGCGCCGGGGAGCTGTTTTTT
CASSLPRGTSGGGAGELFF
>NA|TRBJ2-3|NA|TRBV19
TGTGCCAGTTTTTCGGGAAAGCCCGCAGATACGCAGTATTTT
CASFSGKPADTQYF
>NA|TRBJ2-6|TRBD1|TRBV11-3
TGTGCCAGCCATCTGGACAGGAGCGTCGTCTCTGGGGCCAACGTCCTGACTTTC
CASHLDRSVVSGANVLTF
>once|TRBJ1-6|NA|TRBV7-9
TGTGCCAGCAGGGACAAAGGCACCTATAATTCACCCCTCCACTTT
CASRDKGTYNSPLHF
>NA|TRBJ2-3|TRBD1|TRBV19
TGTGCCAGTAGGCAGGGGGGACAGGGGATCACAGATACGCAGTATTTT
CASRQGGQGITDTQYF
>NA|TRBJ1-4|NA|TRBV28
TGTGCCAGCATTAGGGGATCAACTAATGAAAAACTGTTTTTT
CASIRGSTNEKLFF